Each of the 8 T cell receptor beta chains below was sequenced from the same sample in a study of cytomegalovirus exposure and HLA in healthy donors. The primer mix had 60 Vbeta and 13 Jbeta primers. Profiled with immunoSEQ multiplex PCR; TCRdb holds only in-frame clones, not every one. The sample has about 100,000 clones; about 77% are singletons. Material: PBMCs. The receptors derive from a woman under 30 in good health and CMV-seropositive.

This chain's CDR3 is CASGESANREQYF. The CDR3 DNA follows: TGCGCCAGCGGGGAGTCTGCAAACCGCGAGCAGTACTTC. The chain has TRBV4-1 and TRBJ2-5, with D perhaps matching TRBD2 (5 bases). The J call is doubtful: the DNA matches TRBJ2-7 better. Germline V gene data show CDR1 as MGHRA and CDR2 as YSYEKL. CDR3 length: 13 residues.

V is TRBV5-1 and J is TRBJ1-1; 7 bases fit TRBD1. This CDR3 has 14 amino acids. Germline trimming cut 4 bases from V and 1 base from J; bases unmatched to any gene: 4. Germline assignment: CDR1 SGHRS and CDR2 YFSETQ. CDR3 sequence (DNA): TGCGCCAGCAGCACGGGACAGCCGAACACTGAAGCTTTCTTT. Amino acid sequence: CASSTGQPNTEAFF.

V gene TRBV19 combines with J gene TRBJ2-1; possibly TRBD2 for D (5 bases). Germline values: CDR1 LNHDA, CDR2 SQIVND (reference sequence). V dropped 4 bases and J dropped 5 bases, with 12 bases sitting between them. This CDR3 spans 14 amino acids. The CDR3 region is CASSTGGGHNEQFF. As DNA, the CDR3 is TGTGCCAGTAGTACAGGCGGAGGACACAATGAGCAGTTCTTC.

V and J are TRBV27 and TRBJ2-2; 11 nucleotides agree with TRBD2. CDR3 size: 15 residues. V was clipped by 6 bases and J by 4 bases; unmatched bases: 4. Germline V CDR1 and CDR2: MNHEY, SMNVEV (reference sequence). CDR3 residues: CASRQLAGGTGELFF. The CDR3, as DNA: TGTGCCAGCAGGCAGCTAGCGGGAGGCACCGGGGAGCTGTTTTTT.

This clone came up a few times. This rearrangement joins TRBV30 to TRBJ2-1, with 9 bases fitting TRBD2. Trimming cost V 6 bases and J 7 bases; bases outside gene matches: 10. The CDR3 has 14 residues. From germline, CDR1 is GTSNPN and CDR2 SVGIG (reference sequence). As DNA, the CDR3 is TGTGCCTGCCGCAGGCTAGCGGGACTTAATGAGCAGTTCTTC. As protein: CACRRLAGLNEQFF.

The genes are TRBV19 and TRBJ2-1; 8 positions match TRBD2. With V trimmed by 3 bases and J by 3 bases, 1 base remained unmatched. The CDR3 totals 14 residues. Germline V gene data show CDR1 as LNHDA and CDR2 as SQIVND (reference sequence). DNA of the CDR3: TGTGCCAGTAGTATGGGGACTAGCTACAATGAGCAGTTCTTC. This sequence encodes CASSMGTSYNEQFF.

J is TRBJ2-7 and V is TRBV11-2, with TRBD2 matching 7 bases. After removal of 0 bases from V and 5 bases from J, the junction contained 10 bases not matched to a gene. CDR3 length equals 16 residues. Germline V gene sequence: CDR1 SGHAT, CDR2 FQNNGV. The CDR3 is CASSLDQETSNHEQYF. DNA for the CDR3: TGTGCCAGCAGCTTAGATCAGGAGACTAGCAACCACGAGCAGTACTTC.

Here the CDR3 reads CASSSELQGQETQYF. The CDR3 region has the DNA TGTGCCAGCAGTTCGGAGCTACAGGGACAAGAGACCCAGTACTTC. The chain has TRBV28 and TRBJ2-5, with D possibly matching TRBD1 (6 bases). This CDR3 has 15 residues. Germline lookup yields CDR1 MDHEN and CDR2 SYDVKM. V was shortened by 4 bases and J by 2 bases, with 14 bases between the two germline ends.